This T cell receptor (beta chain) is drawn from a study of shared T cell receptors in the human thymus. The assay was immunoSEQ multiplex PCR, and TCRdb's table has in-frame clones only and misses some. The repertoire consists of more than 550,000 clones, with roughly 86% occurring once and the leading ten covering approximately 0.0097%. Germline-derived CDR1 and CDR2 are SGHAT and FQNNGV. Germline trimming cut 0 bases from V and 5 bases from J; bases unmatched to any gene: 4. This CDR3 contains 16 residues. This clone showed up just once. These data also featured in a second study, about human thymus T cells.

The receptor's source is a boy less than two years old with a congenital heart defect. The chain is built from TRBV11-2 and TRBJ1-6, with 7 positions matching TRBD1. Sequencing used thymocytes. CDR3 coding DNA: TGTGCCAGCAGCTTAGATTCCAGGGGGGATAATTCACCCCTCCACTTT. Translating it yields CASSLDSRGDNSPLHF.